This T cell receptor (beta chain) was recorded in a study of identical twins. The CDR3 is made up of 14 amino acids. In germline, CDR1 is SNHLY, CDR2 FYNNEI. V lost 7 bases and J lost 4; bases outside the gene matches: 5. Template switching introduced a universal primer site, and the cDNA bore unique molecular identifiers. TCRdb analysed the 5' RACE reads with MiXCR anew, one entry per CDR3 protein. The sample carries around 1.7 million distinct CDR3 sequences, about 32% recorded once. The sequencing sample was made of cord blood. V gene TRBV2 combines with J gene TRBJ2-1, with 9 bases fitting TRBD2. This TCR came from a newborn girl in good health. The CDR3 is CASNQRGAYNEQFF. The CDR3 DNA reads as TGTGCCAGCAATCAGCGGGGGGCTTACAATGAGCAGTTCTTC.